The clone carrying this T cell receptor beta chain was seen only once. Profiled with immunoSEQ multiplex PCR; TCRdb holds only in-frame clones, not every one. The sample lists about 530,000 clones; roughly nine tenths were seen once. These data come from a study of blood T cell repertoires in COVID-19. V lost 7 bases to trimming and J lost 0 bases; unmatched junction nucleotides: 11. This CDR3 spans 17 amino acids. CDR1 is LNHDA and CDR2 is SQIVND in the germline V gene (reference sequence). The sequence came from a woman in her forties or fifties with COVID-19, enrolled during active disease. The chain employs TRBV19 and TRBJ1-4, with 7 bases matching TRBD1. Input material: peripheral blood. In DNA form, the CDR3 reads TGTGCCAGTACTAACAACAGGGGTTCGTCAACTAATGAAAAACTGTTTTTT. This translates into CASTNNRGSSTNEKLFF.